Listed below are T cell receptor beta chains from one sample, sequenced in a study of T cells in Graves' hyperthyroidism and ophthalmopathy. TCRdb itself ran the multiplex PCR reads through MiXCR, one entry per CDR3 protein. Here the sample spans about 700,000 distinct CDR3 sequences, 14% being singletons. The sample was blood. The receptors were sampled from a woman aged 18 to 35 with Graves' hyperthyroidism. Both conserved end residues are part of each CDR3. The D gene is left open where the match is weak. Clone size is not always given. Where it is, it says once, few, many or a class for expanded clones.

cdr3_aa: CASSWAVGGIATRAYEQYF; cdr3_nt: TGTGCCAGCAGCTGGGCCGTGGGCGGGATAGCCACCCGGGCCTACGAGCAGTACTTC; clone_size: many; j_call: TRBJ2-7; v_call: TRBV5-6; d_call: NA; cdr3_length: 19
cdr3_aa: CSARTPGGTEQFF; cdr3_nt: TGCAGTGCTAGGACCCCCGGGGGGACTGAGCAGTTCTTC; clone_size: NA; j_call: TRBJ2-1; v_call: TRBV20-1; d_call: TRBD2; cdr3_length: 13
cdr3_aa: CSARPFGGGTEAFF; cdr3_nt: TGCAGTGCTAGACCGTTCGGAGGGGGTACTGAAGCTTTCTTT; clone_size: many; j_call: TRBJ1-1; v_call: TRBV20-1; d_call: NA; cdr3_length: 14
cdr3_aa: CASSYPRSGRREQYF; cdr3_nt: TGTGCCAGCAGTTACCCCCGTAGCGGGAGACGCGAGCAGTACTTC; clone_size: few; j_call: TRBJ2-7; v_call: TRBV6-2/TRBV6-3; d_call: TRBD2; cdr3_length: 15
cdr3_aa: CASSRGVSYNEQFF; cdr3_nt: TGTGCCAGCAGCCGGGGTGTATCCTACAATGAGCAGTTCTTC; clone_size: many; j_call: TRBJ2-1; v_call: TRBV3-1; d_call: NA; cdr3_length: 14
cdr3_aa: CATSREGLGPNTEAFF; cdr3_nt: TGTGCCACCAGCAGAGAAGGACTAGGTCCGAACACTGAAGCTTTCTTT; clone_size: many; j_call: TRBJ1-1; v_call: TRBV15; d_call: NA; cdr3_length: 16
cdr3_aa: CSARDAGSLTNEQFF; cdr3_nt: TGCAGTGCTAGAGATGCCGGGAGTCTCACCAATGAGCAGTTCTTC; clone_size: many; j_call: TRBJ2-1; v_call: TRBV20-1; d_call: NA; cdr3_length: 15
cdr3_aa: CASSPGQGIGGVSSYNEQFF; cdr3_nt: TGTGCCAGCAGCCCGGGACAGGGAATCGGCGGCGTGAGCTCCTACAATGAGCAGTTCTTC; clone_size: few; j_call: TRBJ2-1; v_call: TRBV11-3; d_call: TRBD1; cdr3_length: 20
cdr3_aa: CSTIRPAPPGEQYF; cdr3_nt: TGCAGTACCATCCGACCAGCCCCGCCGGGCGAGCAGTACTTC; clone_size: few; j_call: TRBJ2-7; v_call: TRBV20-1; d_call: NA; cdr3_length: 14
cdr3_aa: CASSDSPGQGEQFF; cdr3_nt: TGTGCCAGCAGTGACTCCCCGGGGCAAGGTGAGCAGTTCTTC; clone_size: many; j_call: TRBJ2-1; v_call: TRBV6-4; d_call: NA; cdr3_length: 14
cdr3_aa: CASRSNPGEQYF; cdr3_nt: TGCGCCAGCAGGTCCAACCCGGGGGAGCAGTACTTC; clone_size: NA; j_call: TRBJ2-7; v_call: TRBV5-1; d_call: NA; cdr3_length: 12
cdr3_aa: CASAQGAWDGYTF; cdr3_nt: TGTGCCAGCGCACAGGGGGCCTGGGATGGCTACACCTTC; clone_size: NA; j_call: TRBJ1-2; v_call: TRBV27; d_call: TRBD1; cdr3_length: 13
cdr3_aa: CSANRQQGYEQYF; cdr3_nt: TGCAGTGCCAATAGACAACAGGGCTACGAGCAGTACTTC; clone_size: many; j_call: TRBJ2-7; v_call: TRBV20-1; d_call: NA; cdr3_length: 13
cdr3_aa: CASSITSGSSNEQFF; cdr3_nt: TGTGCCAGCAGCATTACTAGCGGGAGCAGTAATGAGCAGTTCTTC; clone_size: few; j_call: TRBJ2-1; v_call: TRBV7-6; d_call: TRBD2; cdr3_length: 15
cdr3_aa: CASSQTGGAYEQYF; cdr3_nt: TGTGCCAGCAGCCAAACGGGAGGGGCATACGAGCAGTACTTC; clone_size: NA; j_call: TRBJ2-7; v_call: TRBV3-1; d_call: TRBD2; cdr3_length: 14
cdr3_aa: CSVGGGQGPEAFF; cdr3_nt: TGCAGCGTTGGGGGAGGACAGGGACCTGAAGCTTTCTTT; clone_size: many; j_call: TRBJ1-1; v_call: TRBV29-1; d_call: TRBD1; cdr3_length: 13
cdr3_aa: CASSETGRLTQYF; cdr3_nt: TGTGCCAGCAGCGAAACAGGGCGGCTGACCCAGTACTTC; clone_size: NA; j_call: TRBJ2-5; v_call: TRBV14; d_call: NA; cdr3_length: 13
cdr3_aa: CASSYSGAGLAKNIQYF; cdr3_nt: TGTGCCAGCAGTTACTCAGGCGCGGGCTTAGCCAAAAACATTCAGTACTTC; clone_size: NA; j_call: TRBJ2-4; v_call: TRBV6-2/TRBV6-3; d_call: NA; cdr3_length: 17
cdr3_aa: CASSVTGTRNEQFF; cdr3_nt: TGTGCCAGCAGTGTAACCGGGACTAGGAATGAGCAGTTCTTC; clone_size: many; j_call: TRBJ2-1; v_call: TRBV27; d_call: TRBD2; cdr3_length: 14
cdr3_aa: CASSEDRRVAGELFF; cdr3_nt: TGTGCCAGCAGTGAGGACAGGAGGGTAGCCGGGGAGCTGTTTTTT; clone_size: many; j_call: TRBJ2-2; v_call: TRBV28; d_call: NA; cdr3_length: 15
cdr3_aa: CASSYSMEKLFF; cdr3_nt: TGTGCCAGCAGTTACTCCATGGAAAAACTGTTTTTT; clone_size: few; j_call: TRBJ1-4; v_call: TRBV6-5; d_call: NA; cdr3_length: 12
cdr3_aa: CASSMTSGPPKNIQYF; cdr3_nt: TGTGCCAGCAGCATGACTAGCGGGCCGCCCAAAAACATTCAGTACTTC; clone_size: few; j_call: TRBJ2-4; v_call: TRBV11-2; d_call: TRBD2; cdr3_length: 16
cdr3_aa: CASSQAWGSYEQYF; cdr3_nt: TGCGCCAGCAGCCAAGCCTGGGGGAGCTACGAGCAGTACTTC; clone_size: many; j_call: TRBJ2-7; v_call: TRBV4-1; d_call: NA; cdr3_length: 14
cdr3_aa: CASTPAYYQPQHF; cdr3_nt: TGTGCCAGCACCCCGGCATATTATCAGCCCCAGCATTTT; clone_size: NA; j_call: TRBJ1-5; v_call: TRBV6-2/TRBV6-3; d_call: NA; cdr3_length: 13
cdr3_aa: CASSSTSGWGEQFF; cdr3_nt: TGTGCCAGCAGTTCGACTAGCGGGTGGGGAGAGCAGTTCTTC; clone_size: NA; j_call: TRBJ2-1; v_call: TRBV12-3/TRBV12-4; d_call: TRBD2; cdr3_length: 14
cdr3_aa: CSAASLNSNQPQHF; cdr3_nt: TGCAGTGCCGCCTCCCTAAATAGCAATCAGCCCCAGCATTTT; clone_size: many; j_call: TRBJ1-5; v_call: TRBV20-1; d_call: NA; cdr3_length: 14
cdr3_aa: CAWSVTLPSEQYF; cdr3_nt: TGTGCCTGGAGTGTAACCCTTCCGTCCGAGCAGTACTTC; clone_size: NA; j_call: TRBJ2-7; v_call: TRBV30; d_call: NA; cdr3_length: 13
cdr3_aa: CASSLKQIPSGSNTGELFF; cdr3_nt: TGTGCCAGCAGCTTAAAACAAATACCTAGCGGGAGTAACACCGGGGAGCTGTTTTTT; clone_size: few; j_call: TRBJ2-2; v_call: TRBV7-3; d_call: TRBD2; cdr3_length: 19
cdr3_aa: CASSSDDPGNEQFF; cdr3_nt: TGTGCCAGCAGCTCCGATGACCCGGGGAATGAGCAGTTCTTC; clone_size: NA; j_call: TRBJ2-1; v_call: TRBV7-9; d_call: NA; cdr3_length: 14
cdr3_aa: CASSRLERNEQFF; cdr3_nt: TGTGCCAGCAGTCGGCTAGAGCGGAATGAGCAGTTCTTC; clone_size: many; j_call: TRBJ2-1; v_call: TRBV6-1; d_call: NA; cdr3_length: 13
cdr3_aa: CSGQMGAKNIQYF; cdr3_nt: TGCAGTGGTCAGATGGGAGCCAAAAACATTCAGTACTTC; clone_size: NA; j_call: TRBJ2-4; v_call: TRBV20-1; d_call: NA; cdr3_length: 13
cdr3_aa: CASSVDGFSEQFF; cdr3_nt: TGTGCCAGCAGCGTGGACGGTTTCTCCGAGCAGTTCTTC; clone_size: few; j_call: TRBJ2-1; v_call: TRBV7-9; d_call: NA; cdr3_length: 13
cdr3_aa: CASYETPPAAGAGGAFF; cdr3_nt: TGTGCCAGCTACGAAACACCCCCCGCGGCAGGGGCCGGGGGAGCTTTCTTT; clone_size: many; j_call: TRBJ1-1; v_call: TRBV18; d_call: NA; cdr3_length: 17
cdr3_aa: CASSVRGSSYNEQFF; cdr3_nt: TGTGCCAGCAGCGTGCGTGGAAGCTCCTACAATGAGCAGTTCTTC; clone_size: many; j_call: TRBJ2-1; v_call: TRBV9; d_call: NA; cdr3_length: 15
cdr3_aa: CASSEATGPNRGTQYF; cdr3_nt: TGTGCCAGCAGTGAAGCGACAGGACCTAACCGTGGGACCCAGTACTTC; clone_size: many; j_call: TRBJ2-5; v_call: TRBV2; d_call: NA; cdr3_length: 16
cdr3_aa: CASRARRRDTGAKNIQYF; cdr3_nt: TGTGCCAGCAGGGCTCGACGCCGGGACACTGGGGCCAAAAACATTCAGTACTTC; clone_size: NA; j_call: TRBJ2-4; v_call: TRBV28; d_call: NA; cdr3_length: 18
cdr3_aa: CASTGMTSGAYNEQFF; cdr3_nt: TGTGCCAGCACCGGAATGACTAGCGGGGCCTACAATGAGCAGTTCTTC; clone_size: many; j_call: TRBJ2-1; v_call: TRBV7-9; d_call: TRBD2; cdr3_length: 16
cdr3_aa: CASSSRTSGEETQYF; cdr3_nt: TGTGCCAGCAGCTCCCGGACTAGCGGGGAAGAGACCCAGTACTTC; clone_size: many; j_call: TRBJ2-5; v_call: TRBV13; d_call: TRBD2; cdr3_length: 15
cdr3_aa: CAWSVVRGARSYEQYF; cdr3_nt: TGTGCCTGGAGTGTAGTCAGGGGGGCGAGGTCCTACGAGCAGTACTTC; clone_size: many; j_call: TRBJ2-7; v_call: TRBV30; d_call: NA; cdr3_length: 16
cdr3_aa: CASTIPAGTGTGGSVNTEAFF; cdr3_nt: TGTGCCAGCACTATCCCCGCCGGGACCGGGACAGGGGGCAGTGTAAACACTGAAGCTTTCTTT; clone_size: many; j_call: TRBJ1-1; v_call: TRBV6-1; d_call: TRBD1; cdr3_length: 21
cdr3_aa: CAKQGAWRTQYF; cdr3_nt: TGTGCCAAACAGGGGGCCTGGAGGACCCAGTACTTC; clone_size: NA; j_call: TRBJ2-5; v_call: TRBV10-3; d_call: TRBD1; cdr3_length: 12
cdr3_aa: CASSSLALTADGYTF; cdr3_nt: TGTGCCAGCAGCTCCCTGGCCCTAACAGCGGATGGCTACACCTTC; clone_size: many; j_call: TRBJ1-2; v_call: TRBV28; d_call: NA; cdr3_length: 15
cdr3_aa: CASSLSVSHSPLHF; cdr3_nt: TGTGCCAGCAGTTTAAGTGTCAGCCATTCACCCCTCCACTTT; clone_size: few; j_call: TRBJ1-6; v_call: TRBV12-3/TRBV12-4; d_call: NA; cdr3_length: 14
cdr3_aa: CASTLTSGSINEQFF; cdr3_nt: TGTGCCAGCACCCTTACTAGCGGGAGTATTAATGAGCAGTTCTTC; clone_size: NA; j_call: TRBJ2-1; v_call: TRBV4-2; d_call: TRBD2; cdr3_length: 15
cdr3_aa: CASSEFPSGRFEYEQYF; cdr3_nt: TGCGCCAGCAGTGAGTTCCCTAGCGGGAGGTTTGAGTACGAGCAGTACTTC; clone_size: few; j_call: TRBJ2-7; v_call: TRBV10-2; d_call: TRBD2; cdr3_length: 17
cdr3_aa: CSGETGQTPYEQYF; cdr3_nt: TGCAGTGGGGAGACCGGACAAACACCCTACGAGCAGTACTTC; clone_size: NA; j_call: TRBJ2-7; v_call: TRBV20-1; d_call: NA; cdr3_length: 14
cdr3_aa: CASSYSGVAASDTQYF; cdr3_nt: TGTGCCAGCAGTTACAGCGGGGTAGCGGCCTCAGATACGCAGTATTTT; clone_size: many; j_call: TRBJ2-3; v_call: TRBV6-5; d_call: TRBD2; cdr3_length: 16
cdr3_aa: CSARGFDRSLEQYF; cdr3_nt: TGCAGTGCTAGAGGATTTGACCGTTCCCTCGAGCAGTACTTC; clone_size: NA; j_call: TRBJ2-7; v_call: TRBV20-1; d_call: NA; cdr3_length: 14